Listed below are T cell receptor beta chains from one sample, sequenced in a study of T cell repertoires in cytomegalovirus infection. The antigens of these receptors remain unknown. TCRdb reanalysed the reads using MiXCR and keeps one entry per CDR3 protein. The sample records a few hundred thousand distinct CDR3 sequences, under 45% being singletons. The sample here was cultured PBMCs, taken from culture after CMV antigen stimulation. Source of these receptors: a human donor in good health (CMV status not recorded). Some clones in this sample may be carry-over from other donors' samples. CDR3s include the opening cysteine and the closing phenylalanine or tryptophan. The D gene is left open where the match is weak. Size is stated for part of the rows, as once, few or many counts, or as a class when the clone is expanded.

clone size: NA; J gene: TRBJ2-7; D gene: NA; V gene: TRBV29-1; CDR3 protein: CSVAGDAYEQYF; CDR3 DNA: TGCAGCGTTGCTGGGGATGCCTACGAGCAGTACTTC
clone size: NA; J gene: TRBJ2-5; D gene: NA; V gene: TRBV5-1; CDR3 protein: CASSFFQATMGETQYF; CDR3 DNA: TGCGCCAGCAGCTTTTTCCAGGCCACGATGGGAGAGACCCAGTACTTC
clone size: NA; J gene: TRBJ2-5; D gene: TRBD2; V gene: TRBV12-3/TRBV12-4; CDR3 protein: CASSLRPTSAETQYF; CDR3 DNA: TGTGCCAGCAGTTTACGACCGACTAGCGCGGAGACCCAGTACTTC
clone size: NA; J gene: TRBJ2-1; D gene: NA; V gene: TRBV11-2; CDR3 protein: CASSLVGLKITNEQFF; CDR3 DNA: TGTGCCAGCAGCTTAGTAGGTCTGAAAATTACCAATGAGCAGTTCTTC
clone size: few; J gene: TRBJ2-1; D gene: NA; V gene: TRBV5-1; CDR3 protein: CASSPHNPYNEQFF; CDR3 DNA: TGCGCCAGCAGCCCTCATAACCCCTACAATGAGCAGTTCTTC
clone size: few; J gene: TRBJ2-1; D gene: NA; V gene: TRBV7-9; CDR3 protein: CASSLAPQGVNEQFF; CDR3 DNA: TGTGCCAGCAGCTTAGCTCCCCAGGGTGTCAATGAGCAGTTCTTC
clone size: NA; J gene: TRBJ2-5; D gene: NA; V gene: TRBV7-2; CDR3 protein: CASSLGHRVTQYF; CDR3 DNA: TGTGCCAGCAGCTTAGGCCATCGGGTGACCCAGTACTTC
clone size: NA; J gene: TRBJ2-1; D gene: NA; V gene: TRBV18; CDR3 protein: CASSGDSRSYNEQFF; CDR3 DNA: TGTGCCAGCTCAGGGGACTCCCGCTCCTACAATGAGCAGTTCTTC
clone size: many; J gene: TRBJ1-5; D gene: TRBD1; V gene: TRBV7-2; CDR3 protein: CASSRTGGQPQHF; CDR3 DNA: TGTGCCAGCAGCCGGACAGGGGGTCAGCCCCAGCATTTT
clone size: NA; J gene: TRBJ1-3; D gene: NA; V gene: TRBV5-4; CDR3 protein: CASSPGSGTGNTIYF; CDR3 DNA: TGTGCCAGCAGTCCCGGGTCGGGGACTGGAAACACCATATATTTT
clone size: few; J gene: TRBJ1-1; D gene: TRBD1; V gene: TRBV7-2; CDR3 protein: CASSLVATGRTFTEAFF; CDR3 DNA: TGTGCCAGCAGCTTAGTTGCGACAGGGAGAACCTTCACTGAAGCTTTCTTT
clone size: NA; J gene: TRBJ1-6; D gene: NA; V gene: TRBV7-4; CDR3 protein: CASGWDSPLHF; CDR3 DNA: TGTGCCAGCGGCTGGGATTCACCCCTCCACTTT